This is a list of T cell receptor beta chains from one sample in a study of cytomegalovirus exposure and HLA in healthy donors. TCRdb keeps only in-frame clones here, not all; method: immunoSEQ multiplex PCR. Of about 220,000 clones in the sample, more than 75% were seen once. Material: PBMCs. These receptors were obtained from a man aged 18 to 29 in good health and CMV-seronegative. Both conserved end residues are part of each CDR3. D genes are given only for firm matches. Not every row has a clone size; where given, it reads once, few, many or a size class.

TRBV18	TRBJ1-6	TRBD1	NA	TGTGCCAGCTCGCGCGACAGGGGCGGGAATTCACCCCTCCACTTT	CASSRDRGGNSPLHF
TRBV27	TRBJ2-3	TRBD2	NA	TGTGCCACCCGCCCCGGGACTACCCCAGCAGATACGCAGTATTTT	CATRPGTTPADTQYF
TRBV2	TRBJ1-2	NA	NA	TGTGCCAGCAGCAACCGAAACCGACAGACCTATGGCTACACCTTC	CASSNRNRQTYGYTF
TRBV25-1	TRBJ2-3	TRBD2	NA	TGTGCCAGCAGTACGCGACCGGGACTAGGGACAGATACGCAGTATTTT	CASSTRPGLGTDTQYF
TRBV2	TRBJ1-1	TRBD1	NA	TGTGCCAGCAGTGAACCCACAGGGGTCGGAGAAGCTTTCTTT	CASSEPTGVGEAFF
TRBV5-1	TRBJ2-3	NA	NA	TGCGCCAGCAGGGAGTTCGCTAATCAGGATACGCAGTATTTT	CASREFANQDTQYF
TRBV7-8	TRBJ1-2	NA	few	TGTGCCAGCAGCAGGGACCGGACAGCTAACTATGGCTACACCTTC	CASSRDRTANYGYTF
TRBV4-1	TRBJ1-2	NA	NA	TGCGCCAGCAGCCAGGCGGGGGGATGGCAGCGAGATGGCTACACCTTC	CASSQAGGWQRDGYTF
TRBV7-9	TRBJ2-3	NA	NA	TGTGCCAGCAGCCACCGCGGCACAGATACGCAGTATTTT	CASSHRGTDTQYF
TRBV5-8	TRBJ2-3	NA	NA	TGTGCCACTCACCCGGGACAAAGCACAGATACGCAGTATTTT	CATHPGQSTDTQYF
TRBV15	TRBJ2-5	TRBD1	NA	TGTGCCACCAGCAGAACTCCGACAGGGGTAGAGACCCAGTACTTC	CATSRTPTGVETQYF
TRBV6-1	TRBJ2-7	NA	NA	TGTGCCAGCACTGACAGGTGGTCCTACGAGCAGTACTTC	CASTDRWSYEQYF
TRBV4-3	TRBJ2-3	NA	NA	TGCGCCAGCCCCCGGTTTACGCAGTATTTT	CASPRFTQYF
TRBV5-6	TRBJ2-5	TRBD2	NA	TGTGCCAGCAGCTGGGCCGCGGGAGCTGGGCAAGAGACCCAGTACTTC	CASSWAAGAGQETQYF
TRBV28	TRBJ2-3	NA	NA	TGTGCCAGCAGTCCGGCAGGTGATACGCAGTATTTT	CASSPAGDTQYF
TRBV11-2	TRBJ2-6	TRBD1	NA	TGTGCCAGCAGCTTAGAAGCCGGGACAGGGTCACCTGGGGCCAACGTCCTGACTTTC	CASSLEAGTGSPGANVLTF
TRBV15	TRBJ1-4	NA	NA	TGTGCCACCAGCAGAGATGTCCGTTATGGCGAAAAACTGTTTTTT	CATSRDVRYGEKLFF
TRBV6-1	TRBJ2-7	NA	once	TGTGCCAGCAGTGAGTCCCTTCGGGGGCAGTACTTC	CASSESLRGQYF
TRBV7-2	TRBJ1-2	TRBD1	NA	TGTGCCAGCAGCTTAGCGGGACAGTTAAACTATGGCTACACCTTC	CASSLAGQLNYGYTF
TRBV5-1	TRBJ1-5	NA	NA	TGCGCCAGCAGGAGGACAGACAATCAGCCCCAGCATTTT	CASRRTDNQPQHF
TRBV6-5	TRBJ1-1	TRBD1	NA	TGTGCCAGCCGGACAGGGAAGGCTGAAGCTTTCTTT	CASRTGKAEAFF
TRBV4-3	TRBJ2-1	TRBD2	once	TGCGCCAGCAGCCAAGATAACCTAGCGGGAGGCCTCGAGCAGTTCTTC	CASSQDNLAGGLEQFF
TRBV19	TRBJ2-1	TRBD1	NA	TGTGCCAGTCTTGGGGGACAGGAATACAATGAGCAGTTCTTC	CASLGGQEYNEQFF
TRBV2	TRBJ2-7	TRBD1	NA	TGTGCCAGCAGTGAACAGGGGGCTTCATACGAGCAGTACTTC	CASSEQGASYEQYF
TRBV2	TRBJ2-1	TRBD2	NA	TGTGCCAGCAGTGAACTTGCGGGGGGGCGCGATGAGCAGTTCTTC	CASSELAGGRDEQFF
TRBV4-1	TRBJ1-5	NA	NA	TGCGCCAGCAGCCAAGACGGGAATCAGCCCCAGCATTTT	CASSQDGNQPQHF
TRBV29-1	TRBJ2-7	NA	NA	TGCAGCGTTGAAGCGGTCGAGATTCAGTACTTC	CSVEAVEIQYF
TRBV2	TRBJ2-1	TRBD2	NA	TGTGCCAGCAGTGATAGCGGGGGGGCCGTTGAGCAGTTCTTC	CASSDSGGAVEQFF
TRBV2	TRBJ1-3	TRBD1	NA	TGTGCCAGCAGTGTCAGGGGGTTAGGTGCTGGAAACACCATATATTTT	CASSVRGLGAGNTIYF
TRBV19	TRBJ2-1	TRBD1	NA	TGTGCCAGCAAGGACAGGGGAGGTTACAATGAGCAGTTCTTC	CASKDRGGYNEQFF
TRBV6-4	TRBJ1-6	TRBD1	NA	TGTGCCAGCAGTGGCGACAGGGGGCTCGGATCACCCCTCCACTTT	CASSGDRGLGSPLHF
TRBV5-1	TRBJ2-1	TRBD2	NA	TGCGCCAGCAGCCACACTAGCGGGAGGGAGCAGTTCTTC	CASSHTSGREQFF
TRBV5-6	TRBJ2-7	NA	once	TGTGCCAGCAGCACGACCGGCGGCGAGCAGTACTTC	CASSTTGGEQYF
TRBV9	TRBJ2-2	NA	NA	TGTGCCAGCAGCGTTACTGACAGGTCACCCGGGGAGCTGTTTTTT	CASSVTDRSPGELFF
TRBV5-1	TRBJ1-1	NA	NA	TGCGCCAGCAGCGTTCAAGGGGTTGAAGCTTTCTTT	CASSVQGVEAFF
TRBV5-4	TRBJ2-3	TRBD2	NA	TGTGCCAGCAGCTTGGCGGCGGGAGGGTTATCGGATACGCAGTATTTT	CASSLAAGGLSDTQYF
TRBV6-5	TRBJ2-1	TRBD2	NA	TGTGCCAGCAGTTACTCGAGATTGAGCGGGGAAGATTCACAGTTCTTC	CASSYSRLSGEDSQFF
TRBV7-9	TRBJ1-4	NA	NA	TGTGCCAGCAGCCGCGGCCCAGGGGATGAAAAACTGTTTTTT	CASSRGPGDEKLFF
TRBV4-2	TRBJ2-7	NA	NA	TGTGCCAGCAGCGAGGGACAAATCTCCTACGAGCAGTACTTC	CASSEGQISYEQYF
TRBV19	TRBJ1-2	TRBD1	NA	TGTGCCAGTAGTACACCACCGGGACAGGTCAACTATGGCTACACCTTC	CASSTPPGQVNYGYTF
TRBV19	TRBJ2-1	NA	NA	TGTGCCAGTGGCGGGTACAATGAGCAGTTCTTC	CASGGYNEQFF
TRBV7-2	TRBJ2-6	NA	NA	TGTGCCAGCAGCTTTTTTGGAGGGGAGAACGTCCTGACTTTC	CASSFFGGENVLTF
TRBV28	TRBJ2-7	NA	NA	TGTGCCAGCAGTTTACGGGAGAGGAGCTACGAGCAGTACTTC	CASSLRERSYEQYF
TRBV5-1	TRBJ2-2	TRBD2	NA	TGCGCCAGCAGGGTACCGGGACTAGGGAACACCGGGGAGCTGTTTTTT	CASRVPGLGNTGELFF
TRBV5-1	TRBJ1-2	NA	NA	TGCGCCAGCAGCTCACAGGGCCCTGGGTATGGCTACACCTTC	CASSSQGPGYGYTF
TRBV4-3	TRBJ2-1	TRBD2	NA	TGCGCCAGCAGCCAAGATAGCGGGAGGGACAATGAGCAGTTCTTC	CASSQDSGRDNEQFF
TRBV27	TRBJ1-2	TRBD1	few	TGTGCCAGCAGAACCAGGGGGCGGTTGGGTGGCTACACCTTC	CASRTRGRLGGYTF
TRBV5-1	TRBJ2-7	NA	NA	TGCGCCAGCAGAAGGGAGCCAGGCGGATCCTACGAGCAGTACTTC	CASRREPGGSYEQYF
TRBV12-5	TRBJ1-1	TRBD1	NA	TGTGCTAGTGGTTGGGGGACAGTGAACACTGAAGCTTTCTTT	CASGWGTVNTEAFF
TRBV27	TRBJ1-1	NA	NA	TGTGCCAGTCAGGGGAACACTGAAGCTTTCTTT	CASQGNTEAFF
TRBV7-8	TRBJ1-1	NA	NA	TGTGCCAGCAGCTTAATGGCGGGATTTGACACTGAAGCTTTCTTT	CASSLMAGFDTEAFF
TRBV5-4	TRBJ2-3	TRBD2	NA	TGTGCCAGCAGCTTTCGGACTAGCGGGAGGGCGGATACGCAGTATTTT	CASSFRTSGRADTQYF
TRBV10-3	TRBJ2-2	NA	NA	TGTGCCATCAAATCAGGACAGCTAAACACCGGGGAGCTGTTTTTT	CAIKSGQLNTGELFF
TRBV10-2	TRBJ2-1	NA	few	TGCGCCAGCAGTGTAAGATCGGGAGAGGGGAATGAGCAGTTCTTC	CASSVRSGEGNEQFF